Given below is one TCR beta chain in context. Its antigen is as yet unknown. The data derive from a study of CD8 T cells in ankylosing spondylitis. MiXCR, applied by TCRdb to the 5' RACE reads, yields one record per CDR3 protein. There are about 340,000 distinct CDR3 sequences in the sample; roughly 8% occur only once, and approximately 15% lies in the top ten. V lost 1 base and J 5 bases, leaving 14 bases between the germline ends. Per the germline V gene, CDR1 is MNHEY and CDR2 is SMNVEV (reference sequence). CDR3 length: 15 residues. Regarding the study as a whole: Characteristic, it appeared, of ankylosing spondylitis blood was a TCR beta motif of eight highly homologous variants. Some motif variants were previously reported in reactive arthritis synovial fluid and blood. Peripheral blood held disease-linked clones only at relatively low frequency, and these were CD8+.

J is TRBJ2-5 and V is TRBV27; no clear D gene. This TCR came from a male donor with ankylosing spondylitis. Sequenced: blood, either unsorted or a sorted T cell fraction (not recorded which). In DNA form, the CDR3 reads TGTGCCAGCAGTTTATGGGGTGCTCCCAGGGAGACCCAGTACTTC. This sequence encodes CASSLWGAPRETQYF.